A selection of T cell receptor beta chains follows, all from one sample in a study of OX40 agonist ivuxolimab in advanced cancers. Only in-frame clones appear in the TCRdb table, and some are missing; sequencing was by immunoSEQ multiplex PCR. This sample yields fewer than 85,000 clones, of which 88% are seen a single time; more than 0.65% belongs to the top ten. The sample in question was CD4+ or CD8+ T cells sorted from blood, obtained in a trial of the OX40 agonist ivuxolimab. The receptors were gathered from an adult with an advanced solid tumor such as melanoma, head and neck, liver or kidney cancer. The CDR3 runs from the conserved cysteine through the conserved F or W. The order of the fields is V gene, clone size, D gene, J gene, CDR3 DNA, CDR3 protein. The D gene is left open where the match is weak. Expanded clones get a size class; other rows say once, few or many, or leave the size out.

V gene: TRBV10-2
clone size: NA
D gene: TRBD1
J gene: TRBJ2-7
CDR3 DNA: TGCGCCAGCAGTGTTACAGGGGGCTCCTACGAGCAGTACTTC
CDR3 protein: CASSVTGGSYEQYF

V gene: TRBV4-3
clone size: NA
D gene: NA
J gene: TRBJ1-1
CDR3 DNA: TGCGCCAGCAGCCATTCCCCGGGGGGCAGGGCGCGCATAACTGAAGCTTTCTTT
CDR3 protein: CASSHSPGGRARITEAFF

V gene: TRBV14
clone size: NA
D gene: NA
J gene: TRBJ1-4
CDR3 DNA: TGTGCCAGCAGCCAAGCACGGGGGGAAAAACTGTTTTTT
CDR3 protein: CASSQARGEKLFF

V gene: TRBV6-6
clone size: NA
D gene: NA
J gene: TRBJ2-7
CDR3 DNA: TGTGCCAGCAGTTACGGGACTCTCCCCGAGCAGTACTTC
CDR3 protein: CASSYGTLPEQYF

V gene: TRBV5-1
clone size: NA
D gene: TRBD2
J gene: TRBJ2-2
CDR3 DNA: TGCGCCAGCAGTTGGCGGGAGGGAGGCACCGGGGAGCTGTTTTTT
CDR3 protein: CASSWREGGTGELFF

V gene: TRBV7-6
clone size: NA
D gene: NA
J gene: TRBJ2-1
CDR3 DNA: TGTGCCAGCAGCCTCACGGGTCTCTACAATGAGCAGTTCTTC
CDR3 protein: CASSLTGLYNEQFF

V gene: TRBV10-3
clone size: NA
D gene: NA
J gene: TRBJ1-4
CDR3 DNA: TGTGCCATCAGTGTTTTAAAAAATGAAAAACTGTTTTTT
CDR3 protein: CAISVLKNEKLFF

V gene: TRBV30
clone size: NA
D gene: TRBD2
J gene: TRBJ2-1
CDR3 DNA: TGTGCCTGGAGTAGGGTGCGTAGCGGGACGGGAAACAATGAGCAGTTCTTC
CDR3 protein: CAWSRVRSGTGNNEQFF

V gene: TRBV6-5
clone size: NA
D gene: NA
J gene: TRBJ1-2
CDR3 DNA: TGTGCCAGCAGGAATGGTCGGGGCTACACCTTC
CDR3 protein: CASRNGRGYTF

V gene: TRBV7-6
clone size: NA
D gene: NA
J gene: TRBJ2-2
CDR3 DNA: TGTGCCAGCAGCTTAGAAGGCCCCCAGGGGGGGGCCGGGGAGCTGTTTTTT
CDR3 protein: CASSLEGPQGGAGELFF

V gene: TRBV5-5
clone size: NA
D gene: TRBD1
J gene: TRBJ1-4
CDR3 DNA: TGTGCCAGCAGCACGCCGAACAGGGGGGATGGAGAAAAACTGTTTTTT
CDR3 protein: CASSTPNRGDGEKLFF

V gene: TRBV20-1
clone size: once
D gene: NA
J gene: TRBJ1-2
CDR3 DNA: TGCAGTGCTAACCCTACACAGGGCTACACCTTC
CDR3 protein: CSANPTQGYTF

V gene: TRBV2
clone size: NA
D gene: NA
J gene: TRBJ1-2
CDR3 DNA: TGTGCCAGCACCATTTACCGGGACTTCTATGGCTACACCTTC
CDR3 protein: CASTIYRDFYGYTF

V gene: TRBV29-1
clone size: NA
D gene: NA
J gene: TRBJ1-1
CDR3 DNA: TGCAGCGCCATAGGACCCGGGAGGGGAAGGACTGAAGCTTTCTTT
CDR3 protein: CSAIGPGRGRTEAFF

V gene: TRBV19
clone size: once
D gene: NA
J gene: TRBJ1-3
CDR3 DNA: TGTGCCAGTAAGACAGGCGGAAACACCATATATTTT
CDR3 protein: CASKTGGNTIYF